These 29 T cell receptor beta chains originate from one sample sequenced in a study of cytomegalovirus exposure and HLA in healthy donors. The table came from immunoSEQ multiplex PCR; TCRdb's copy has only in-frame clones and leaves some out. There are 220,000 or so clones in the sample; roughly 84% occur only once, and approximately 2% lies in the top ten. The specimen sequenced was PBMCs. These receptors were obtained from a woman younger than 30 in good health and CMV-seropositive.

The rearrangement uses TRBV27 and TRBJ2-7, with TRBD2 as a possible D gene (7 bases). The ends were cut back, 8 bases at V and 2 bases at J, with 16 bases in the middle. Germline V lookup: CDR1 MNHEY, CDR2 SMNVEV (reference sequence). The CDR3 is made up of 14 amino acids. The CDR3 coding sequence is TGTGCCAGCGGTCTTGGGGGGGCCCCCTACGAGCAGTACTTC. Translated: CASGLGGAPYEQYF.

V gene TRBV29-1 combines with J gene TRBJ2-1; TRBD2 agrees at 10 bases. Germline V gene lookup returns CDR1 SQVTM and CDR2 ANQGSEA. The CDR3 has 14 amino acids. Trimming removed 6 bases from V and 0 bases from J; junction bases left unmatched: 2. The CDR3 region has the DNA TGCAGCGTGCCTAGCGGGAGCTCCTACAATGAGCAGTTCTTC. Amino acid sequence: CSVPSGSSYNEQFF.

The rearrangement links TRBV6-1 to TRBJ2-7; D possibly corresponds to TRBD2 (6 bases). V lost 7 bases, J lost 6 bases, and 16 bases lay in between. Germline CDR1 reads MNHNS; CDR2 reads SASEGT. CDR3 size: 13 residues. The CDR3 region is CASNDGTVFEQYF. DNA for the CDR3: TGTGCCAGCAACGATGGGACTGTTTTCGAGCAGTACTTC.

This clone was seen a few times. Other DNA variants within this sample encode the same CDR3. This chain connects TRBV7-3 to TRBJ2-7; 13 bases align to TRBD2. Trimming took 6 bases from V and 4 from J; bases not matched to a gene: 6. CDR3 length: 15 residues. The germline CDR1 and CDR2 sequences are SGHTA and FQGTGA. For the CDR3, the DNA is TGTGCCAGCAGTCTTCGGACTAGCGGGAGTTACGAGCAGTACTTC. This sequence encodes CASSLRTSGSYEQYF.

The genes are TRBV4-2 and TRBJ2-2; D is possibly TRBD2 (6 bases). There are 18 residues in the CDR3. Per germline, CDR1 LGHNA and CDR2 YNFKEQ. V lost 0 bases and J lost 0, with 14 bases in between. The CDR3 reads CASSQEGPERANTGELFF. The CDR3 DNA follows: TGTGCCAGCAGCCAAGAGGGCCCAGAGCGGGCGAACACCGGGGAGCTGTTTTTT.

The rearrangement uses TRBV7-8 and TRBJ1-4, with TRBD1 matching over 9 bases. CDR3 size: 18 residues. J lost 0 bases, V lost 4 bases, and 9 bases had no gene match. Germline CDR1 is SGHVS and CDR2 is FQNEAQ. Here the CDR3 reads CASSSLPGQGSTNEKLFF. For the CDR3, the DNA is TGTGCCAGCAGCTCCCTACCGGGACAGGGATCAACTAATGAAAAACTGTTTTTT.

The chain couples TRBV7-9 to TRBJ2-1, with 9 positions matching TRBD2. CDR3 length: 18 amino acids. Germline V gene lookup returns CDR1 SEHNR and CDR2 FQNEAQ (reference sequence). The CDR3 reads CAASTSAGGLRTYNEQFF. The CDR3 bases are TGTGCTGCGTCCACTTCCGCGGGAGGGCTTCGAACCTACAATGAGCAGTTCTTC. The whole variable domain, filled in from reference TRBV7-9 and TRBJ2-1, reads DTGVSQNPRHKITKRGQNVTFRCDPISEHNRLYWYRQTLGQGPEFLTYFQNEAQLEKSRLLSDRFSAERPKGSFSTLEIQRTEQGDSAMYLCAASTSAGGLRTYNEQFFGPGTRLTVL.

J is TRBJ2-1 and V is TRBV5-4, with 7 nucleotides matching TRBD2. J gave up 2 bases and V 4 bases, and 6 bases lay outside the gene matches. Germline values: CDR1 SGHNT, CDR2 YYREEE (reference sequence). The CDR3 covers 15 residues. The chain's CDR3 is CASSPLAVTYNEQFF. The CDR3 DNA follows: TGTGCCAGCAGCCCTCTAGCGGTTACCTACAATGAGCAGTTCTTC. The complete variable domain, with remaining parts taken from reference TRBV5-4 and TRBJ2-1, reads ETGVTQSPTHLIKTRGQQVTLRCSSQSGHNTVSWYQQALGQGPQFIFQYYREEENGRGNFPPRFSGLQFPNYSSELNVNALELDDSALYLCASSPLAVTYNEQFFGPGTRLTVL.

The chain has TRBV4-2 and TRBJ1-4; unclear D gene. V lost 1 base and J lost 1, with 10 bases in between. CDR1 LGHNA and CDR2 YNFKEQ come from the germline V gene. The CDR3 loop spans 16 amino acids. DNA for the CDR3: TGTGCCAGCAGCCAAGCTTTCACGGTAACTAATGAAAAACTGTTTTTT. As protein: CASSQAFTVTNEKLFF.

The count of this clone is one. The chain recombines TRBV4-1 with TRBJ2-5, with 7 bases identical to TRBD1. The CDR3 consists of 14 residues. Trimming removed 3 bases from V and 2 bases from J; junction bases left unmatched: 3. Germline V gene lookup returns CDR1 MGHRA and CDR2 YSYEKL. The CDR3 here is CASSQRGLQETQYF. As DNA, the CDR3 is TGCGCCAGCAGCCAGAGGGGGCTTCAAGAGACCCAGTACTTC.

About this clone: This sample also contains other DNA sequences that code for the same CDR3. The V gene is TRBV7-9, the J gene TRBJ2-5; maybe TRBD2 (5 bases). Germline V CDR1 and CDR2: SEHNR, FQNEAQ (reference sequence). The CDR3 is 14 amino acids. V gave up 5 bases and J gave up 0 bases, with 10 bases separating them. The CDR3 DNA sequence: TGTGCCAGCAGCCGGACGGGGTACCAAGAGACCCAGTACTTC. Protein: CASSRTGYQETQYF.

The chain is built from TRBV11-3 and TRBJ2-3; D not certain. Trimming left V 5 bases short and J 0 bases short, with 9 bases between. Per germline, CDR1 SGHNT and CDR2 YENEEA. CDR3 size: 14 residues. The CDR3 DNA sequence: TGTGCCAGCAGCGTGGCGGCTAGCACAGATACGCAGTATTTT. Translation gives CASSVAASTDTQYF.

This clone has a single count. This chain uses TRBV5-1 with TRBJ1-4, with D possibly TRBD1 on 6 matching bases. This CDR3 contains 17 residues. V lost 4 bases and J 4 bases, leaving 20 bases between the germline ends. CDR1 and CDR2 from the germline V gene are SGHRS and YFSETQ. This CDR3 reads CASSPSHRGGLNEKLFF. CDR3 DNA sequence: TGCGCCAGCAGCCCATCCCACCGCGGGGGCCTTAATGAAAAACTGTTTTTT.

This chain uses TRBV4-1 with TRBJ2-7; 9 bases line up with TRBD1. J gave up 6 bases and V 3 bases, and 9 bases lay outside the gene matches. In germline, CDR1 is MGHRA, CDR2 YSYEKL. The CDR3 is 15 amino acids. CDR3 bases: TGCGCCAGCAGCCACTCAGAGCCGGGACAGGGCGAGCAGTACTTC. It translates to CASSHSEPGQGEQYF.

In its sample, this clone was seen once. CDR3 region: CASSQETTIEQFF. For the CDR3, the DNA is TGTGCCAGCAGCCAAGAGACGACTATAGAGCAGTTCTTC. The chain combines TRBV4-2 with TRBJ2-1, with D perhaps TRBD2 (5 bases). Germline V gene lookup returns CDR1 LGHNA and CDR2 YNFKEQ. The ends were cut back, 0 bases at V and 10 bases at J, with 10 bases in the middle. The CDR3 runs to 13 residues.

The chain uses TRBV10-3 and TRBJ1-2; 9 bases align to TRBD1. V was clipped by 5 bases and J by 1 base; unmatched bases: 8. This CDR3 has 16 residues. Germline V gene data show CDR1 as ENHRY and CDR2 as SYGVKD. The CDR3 nucleotides read TGTGCCATCAGTCCGGGACAGGGTTGGGATAACTATGGCTACACCTTC. Amino acid sequence: CAISPGQGWDNYGYTF.

This chain connects TRBV5-4 to TRBJ2-7, with D possibly TRBD1 on 6 matching bases. Trimming shortened V by 5 bases and J by 2 bases, and 17 bases separated the two germline ends. The CDR3 is made up of 15 amino acids. Germline CDR1 reads SGHNT; CDR2 reads YYREEE (reference sequence). CDR3 bases: TGTGCCAGCAGGAGAGCCGAAGGGGGTCCCTACGAGCAGTACTTC. It yields the protein CASRRAEGGPYEQYF.

The rearrangement uses TRBV11-2 and TRBJ1-2; unclear D gene. CDR1 is SGHAT and CDR2 is FQNNGV in the germline V gene. V was pared by 0 bases and J by 2 bases, with 10 bases between. This CDR3 has 15 amino acids. The CDR3 reads CASSLDLRSNYGYTF. CDR3 DNA: TGTGCCAGCAGCTTAGATCTGAGGTCCAACTATGGCTACACCTTC.

This clone occurred a few times. The chain employs TRBV2 and TRBJ2-7, with a weak D call TRBD1 (7 bases). Germline CDR1 is SNHLY and CDR2 is FYNNEI. Trimming stripped 6 bases from V and 4 bases from J, with 16 bases between. This CDR3 comprises 14 residues. CDR3 sequence reads: CASSTGEVWYEQYF. The CDR3 coding sequence is TGTGCCAGCAGCACAGGGGAGGTGTGGTACGAGCAGTACTTC. The entire variable domain, with the rest obtained from reference TRBV2 and TRBJ2-7, is as follows: EPEVTQTPSHQVTQMGQEVILRCVPISNHLYFYWYRQILGQKVEFLVSFYNNEISEKSEIFDDQFSVERPDGSNFTLKIRSTKLEDSAMYFCASSTGEVWYEQYFGPGTRLTVT.

The chain is built from TRBV7-9 and TRBJ1-1; D is perhaps TRBD1 (5 bases). This CDR3 is built from 16 residues. V was cut by 2 bases and J by 8 bases, with 21 bases left in between. CDR1 is SEHNR, CDR2 FQNEAQ, per germline (reference sequence). CDR3 coding DNA: TGTGCCAGCAGCTTAAAGGCGGGGAAGGGGAGGACGGAAGCTTTCTTT. This translates into CASSLKAGKGRTEAFF.

The genes are TRBV12-5 and TRBJ2-6; a possible D gene is TRBD1 (5 bases). Germline assignment: CDR1 LGHNT and CDR2 FRNRAP. The CDR3 contains 20 residues. The germline V and J ends were trimmed by 1 base and 1 base, with 20 bases remaining between them. The CDR3 DNA follows: TGTGCTAGTGGTTTGGGCCTAGGGATCAGGGAAGGGTCTGGGGCCAACGTCCTGACTTTC. Protein sequence: CASGLGLGIREGSGANVLTF.

The chain recombines TRBV13 with TRBJ2-1, with 10 bases matching TRBD2. CDR1 and CDR2 (germline): PRHDT, FYEKMQ (reference sequence). This CDR3 contains 13 residues. The junction had 1 base not matched to a gene; V was cut back by 3 bases and J by 8 bases. CDR3 sequence: CASSFTSGDEQFF. For the CDR3, the DNA is TGTGCCAGCAGCTTCACTAGCGGGGATGAGCAGTTCTTC.

The table lists this clone with a count of one. The rearrangement uses TRBV28 and TRBJ1-5; no reliable D call. This CDR3 contains 15 residues. Looked up from germline, CDR1 is MDHEN and CDR2 is SYDVKM. The ends were cut back, 3 bases at V and 1 base at J, with 10 bases in the middle. CDR3 sequence: CASSFKEASNQPQHF. For the CDR3, the DNA is TGTGCCAGCAGTTTTAAGGAGGCGAGCAATCAGCCCCAGCATTTT. The variable domain in full, completed from reference TRBV28 and TRBJ1-5, reads DVKVTQSSRYLVKRTGEKVFLECVQDMDHENMFWYRQDPGLGLRLIYFSYDVKMKEKGDIPEGYSVSREKKERFSLILESASTNQTSMYLCASSFKEASNQPQHFGDGTRLSIL.

The chain has TRBV15 and TRBJ2-3; 13 nucleotides align to TRBD2. CDR1 and CDR2 (germline): LNHNV, YYDKDF (reference sequence). The junction had 7 bases not matched to a gene; V was cut back by 9 bases and J by 7 bases. The CDR3 loop spans 14 amino acids. CDR3 protein: CATGTSGVFNTQYF. CDR3 DNA sequence: TGTGCCACGGGGACTAGCGGGGTATTTAATACGCAGTATTTT.

The chain joins TRBV6-5 to TRBJ2-7; D uncertain. The V end lost 0 bases, the J end lost 6 bases, and 3 bases lay between the germline ends. Germline loops: CDR1 MNHEY, CDR2 SVGAGI. The CDR3 has 11 amino acids. CDR3 DNA: TGTGCCAGCAGTTACTCGAGCGAGCAGTACTTC. This encodes CASSYSSEQYF.

V is TRBV5-4 and J is TRBJ1-1; no reliable D call. The CDR3 contains 13 residues. V lost 4 bases to trimming and J lost 5 bases, with 12 bases between them. The germline V gene has CDR1 SGHNT and CDR2 YYREEE (reference sequence). CDR3: CASSRRDRTEAFF. The CDR3 coding sequence is TGTGCCAGCAGCCGGCGGGATAGGACTGAAGCTTTCTTT.

The chain has TRBV7-9 and TRBJ1-2, with D perhaps TRBD1 (5 bases). The germline V and J ends were trimmed by 1 base and 4 bases, with 10 bases remaining between them. Germline V gene lookup returns CDR1 SEHNR and CDR2 FQNEAQ (reference sequence). CDR3 length: 14 residues. DNA for the CDR3: TGTGCCAGCAGCTTAGACGCGACAGCCTATGGCTACACCTTC. It codes for CASSLDATAYGYTF.

This clone was picked up a small number of times. This chain links TRBV12-5 with TRBJ2-7, with a possible D match to TRBD1 (5 bases). V dropped 4 bases and J dropped 2 bases, with 15 bases sitting between them. From germline, CDR1 is LGHNT and CDR2 FRNRAP. CDR3 size: 15 residues. CDR3 region: CASGSRSRAPYEQYF. CDR3 in DNA: TGTGCTAGTGGTTCCCGATCCAGGGCGCCCTACGAGCAGTACTTC.

J is TRBJ2-3 and V is TRBV19; D is ambiguous. Germline V gives CDR1 LNHDA, CDR2 SQIVND (reference sequence). The V gene lost 9 bases and the J gene lost 4 bases, with 8 bases spanning the gap. This CDR3 comprises 11 residues. The CDR3 protein is CASSVADTQYF. CDR3 nucleotide sequence: TGTGCCAGCTCGGTTGCAGATACGCAGTATTTT.